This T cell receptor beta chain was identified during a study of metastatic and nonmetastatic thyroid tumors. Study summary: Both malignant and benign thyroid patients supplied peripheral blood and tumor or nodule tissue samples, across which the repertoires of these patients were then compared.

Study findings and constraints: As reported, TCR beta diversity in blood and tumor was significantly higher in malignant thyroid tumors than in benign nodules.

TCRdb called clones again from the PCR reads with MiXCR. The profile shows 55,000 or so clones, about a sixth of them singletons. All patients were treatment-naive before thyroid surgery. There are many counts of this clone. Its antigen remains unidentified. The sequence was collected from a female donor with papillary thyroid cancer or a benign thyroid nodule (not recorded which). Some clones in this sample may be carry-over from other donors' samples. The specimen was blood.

CDR3 residues: CASSLKGSSYGYTF. CDR3 DNA: TGCGCCAGCAGCCTAAAGGGATCAAGCTATGGCTACACCTTC. This rearrangement joins TRBV4-1 to TRBJ1-2; D unclear. The CDR3 spans 14 residues. The germline CDR1 and CDR2 sequences are MGHRA and YSYEKL. The ends were cut back, 4 bases at V and 4 bases at J, with 13 bases in the middle.